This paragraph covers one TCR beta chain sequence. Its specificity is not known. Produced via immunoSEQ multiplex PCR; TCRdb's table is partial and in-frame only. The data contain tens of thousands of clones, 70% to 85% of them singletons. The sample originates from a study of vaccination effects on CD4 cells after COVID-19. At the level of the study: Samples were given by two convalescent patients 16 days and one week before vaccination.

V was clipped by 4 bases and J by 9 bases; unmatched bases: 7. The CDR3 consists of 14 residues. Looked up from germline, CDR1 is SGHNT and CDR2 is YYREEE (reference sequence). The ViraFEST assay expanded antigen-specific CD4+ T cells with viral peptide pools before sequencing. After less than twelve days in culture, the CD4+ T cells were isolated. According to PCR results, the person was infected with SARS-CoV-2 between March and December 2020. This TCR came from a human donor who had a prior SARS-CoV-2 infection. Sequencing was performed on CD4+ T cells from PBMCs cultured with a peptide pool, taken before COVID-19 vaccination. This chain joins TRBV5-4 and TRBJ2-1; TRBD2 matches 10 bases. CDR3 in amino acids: CASSGAGGSGEQFF. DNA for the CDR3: TGTGCCAGCAGCGGAGCGGGGGGGAGCGGTGAGCAGTTCTTC.